This T cell receptor beta chain was identified during a study of blood T cell repertoires in COVID-19. CDR1 is KGHDR, CDR2 SFDVKD, per germline. The junction had 7 bases not matched to a gene; V was cut back by 2 bases and J by 2 bases. The CDR3 contains 17 residues. The table came from immunoSEQ multiplex PCR; TCRdb's copy has only in-frame clones and leaves some out. Among over 90,000 clones listed, roughly 92% were seen once. The source of this sequence is a woman between 45 and 60 years old with COVID-19, enrolled during active disease. Sequenced: peripheral blood. The genes are TRBV24-1 and TRBJ1-5; the match to TRBD1 covers 8 bases. For the CDR3, the DNA is TGTGCCACCAGTGATTCAGGACAGGGCTGGGGCAATCAGCCCCAGCATTTT. Translated: CATSDSGQGWGNQPQHF.